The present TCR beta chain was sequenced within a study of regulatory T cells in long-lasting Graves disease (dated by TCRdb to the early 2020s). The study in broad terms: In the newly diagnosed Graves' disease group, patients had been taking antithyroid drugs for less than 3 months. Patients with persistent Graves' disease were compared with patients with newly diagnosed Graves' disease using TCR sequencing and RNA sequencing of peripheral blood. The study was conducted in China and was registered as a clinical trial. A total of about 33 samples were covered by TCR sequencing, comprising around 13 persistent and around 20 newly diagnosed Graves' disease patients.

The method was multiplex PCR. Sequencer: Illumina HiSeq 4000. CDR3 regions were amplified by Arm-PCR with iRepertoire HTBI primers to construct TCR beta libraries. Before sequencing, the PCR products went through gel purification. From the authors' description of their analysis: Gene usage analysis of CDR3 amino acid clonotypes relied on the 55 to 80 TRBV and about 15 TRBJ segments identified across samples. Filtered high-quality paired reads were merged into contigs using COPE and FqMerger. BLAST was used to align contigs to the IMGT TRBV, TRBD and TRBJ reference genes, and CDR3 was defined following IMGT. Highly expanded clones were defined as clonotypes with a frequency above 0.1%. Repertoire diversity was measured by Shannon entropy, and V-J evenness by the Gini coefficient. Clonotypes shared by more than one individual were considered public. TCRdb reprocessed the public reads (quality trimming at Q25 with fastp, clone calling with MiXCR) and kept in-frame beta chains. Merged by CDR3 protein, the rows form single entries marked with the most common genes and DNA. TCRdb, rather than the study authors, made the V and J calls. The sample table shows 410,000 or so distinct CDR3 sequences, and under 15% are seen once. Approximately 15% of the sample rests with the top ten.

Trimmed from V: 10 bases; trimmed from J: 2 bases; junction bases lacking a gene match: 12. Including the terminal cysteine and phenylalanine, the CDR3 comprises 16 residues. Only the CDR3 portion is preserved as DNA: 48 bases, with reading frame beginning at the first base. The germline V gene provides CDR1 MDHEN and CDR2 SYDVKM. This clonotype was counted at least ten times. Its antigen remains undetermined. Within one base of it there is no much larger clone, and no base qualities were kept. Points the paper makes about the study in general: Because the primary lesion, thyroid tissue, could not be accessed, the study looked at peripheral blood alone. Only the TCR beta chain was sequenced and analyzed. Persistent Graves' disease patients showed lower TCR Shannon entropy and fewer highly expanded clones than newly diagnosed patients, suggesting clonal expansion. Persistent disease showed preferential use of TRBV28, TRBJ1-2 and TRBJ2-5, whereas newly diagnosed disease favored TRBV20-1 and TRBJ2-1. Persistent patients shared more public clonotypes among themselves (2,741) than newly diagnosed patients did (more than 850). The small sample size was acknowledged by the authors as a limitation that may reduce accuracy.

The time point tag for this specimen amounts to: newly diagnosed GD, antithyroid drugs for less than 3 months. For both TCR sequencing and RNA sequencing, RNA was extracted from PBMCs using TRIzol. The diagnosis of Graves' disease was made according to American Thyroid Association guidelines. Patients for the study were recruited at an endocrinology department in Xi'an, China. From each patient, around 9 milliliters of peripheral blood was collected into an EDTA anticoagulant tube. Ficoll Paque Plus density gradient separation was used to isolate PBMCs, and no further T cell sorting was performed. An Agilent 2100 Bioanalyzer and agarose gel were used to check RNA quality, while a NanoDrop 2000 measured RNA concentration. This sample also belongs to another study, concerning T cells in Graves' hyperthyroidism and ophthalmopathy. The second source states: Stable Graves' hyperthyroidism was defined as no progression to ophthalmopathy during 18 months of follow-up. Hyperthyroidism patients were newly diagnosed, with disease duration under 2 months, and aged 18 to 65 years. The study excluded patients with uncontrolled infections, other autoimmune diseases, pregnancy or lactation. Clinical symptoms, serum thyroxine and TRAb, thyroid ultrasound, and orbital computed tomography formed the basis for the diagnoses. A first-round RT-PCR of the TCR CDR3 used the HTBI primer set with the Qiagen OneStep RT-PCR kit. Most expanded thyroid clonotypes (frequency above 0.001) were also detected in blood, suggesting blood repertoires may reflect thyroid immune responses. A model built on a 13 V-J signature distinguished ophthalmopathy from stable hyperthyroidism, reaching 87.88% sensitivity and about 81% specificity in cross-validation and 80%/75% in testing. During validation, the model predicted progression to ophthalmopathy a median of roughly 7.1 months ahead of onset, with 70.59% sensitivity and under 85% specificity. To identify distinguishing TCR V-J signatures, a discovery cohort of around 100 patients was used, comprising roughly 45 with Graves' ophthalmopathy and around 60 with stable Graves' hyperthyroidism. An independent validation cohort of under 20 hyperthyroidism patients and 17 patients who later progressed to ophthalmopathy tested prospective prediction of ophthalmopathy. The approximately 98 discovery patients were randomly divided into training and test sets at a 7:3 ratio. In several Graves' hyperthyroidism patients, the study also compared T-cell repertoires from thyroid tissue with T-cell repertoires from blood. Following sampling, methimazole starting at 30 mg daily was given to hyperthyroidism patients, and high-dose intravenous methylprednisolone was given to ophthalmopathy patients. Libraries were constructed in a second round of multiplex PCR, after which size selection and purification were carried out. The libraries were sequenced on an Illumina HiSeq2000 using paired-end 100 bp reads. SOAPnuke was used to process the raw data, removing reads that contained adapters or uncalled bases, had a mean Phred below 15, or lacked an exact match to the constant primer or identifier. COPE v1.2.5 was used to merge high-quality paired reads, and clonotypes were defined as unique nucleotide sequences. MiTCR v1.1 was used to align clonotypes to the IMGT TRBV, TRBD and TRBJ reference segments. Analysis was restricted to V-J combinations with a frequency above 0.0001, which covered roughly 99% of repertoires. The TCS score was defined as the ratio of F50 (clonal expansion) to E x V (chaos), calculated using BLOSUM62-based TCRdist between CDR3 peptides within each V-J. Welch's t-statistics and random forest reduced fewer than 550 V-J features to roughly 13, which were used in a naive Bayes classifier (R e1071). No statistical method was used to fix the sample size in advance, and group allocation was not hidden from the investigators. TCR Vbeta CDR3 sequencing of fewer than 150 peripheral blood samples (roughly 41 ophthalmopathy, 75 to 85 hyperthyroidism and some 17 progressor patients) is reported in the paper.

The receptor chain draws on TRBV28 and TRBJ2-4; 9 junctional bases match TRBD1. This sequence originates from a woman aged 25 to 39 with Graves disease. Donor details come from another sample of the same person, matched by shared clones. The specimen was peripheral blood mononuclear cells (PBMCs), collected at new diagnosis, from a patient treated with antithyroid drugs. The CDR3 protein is CATQSGGQGTKNIQYF. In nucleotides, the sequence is TGTGCCACCCAGTCCGGAGGACAGGGGACCAAAAACATTCAGTACTTC. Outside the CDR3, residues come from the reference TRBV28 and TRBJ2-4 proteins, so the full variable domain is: DVKVTQSSRYLVKRTGEKVFLECVQDMDHENMFWYRQDPGLGLRLIYFSYDVKMKEKGDIPEGYSVSREKKERFSLILESASTNQTSMYLCATQSGGQGTKNIQYFGAGTRLSVL.